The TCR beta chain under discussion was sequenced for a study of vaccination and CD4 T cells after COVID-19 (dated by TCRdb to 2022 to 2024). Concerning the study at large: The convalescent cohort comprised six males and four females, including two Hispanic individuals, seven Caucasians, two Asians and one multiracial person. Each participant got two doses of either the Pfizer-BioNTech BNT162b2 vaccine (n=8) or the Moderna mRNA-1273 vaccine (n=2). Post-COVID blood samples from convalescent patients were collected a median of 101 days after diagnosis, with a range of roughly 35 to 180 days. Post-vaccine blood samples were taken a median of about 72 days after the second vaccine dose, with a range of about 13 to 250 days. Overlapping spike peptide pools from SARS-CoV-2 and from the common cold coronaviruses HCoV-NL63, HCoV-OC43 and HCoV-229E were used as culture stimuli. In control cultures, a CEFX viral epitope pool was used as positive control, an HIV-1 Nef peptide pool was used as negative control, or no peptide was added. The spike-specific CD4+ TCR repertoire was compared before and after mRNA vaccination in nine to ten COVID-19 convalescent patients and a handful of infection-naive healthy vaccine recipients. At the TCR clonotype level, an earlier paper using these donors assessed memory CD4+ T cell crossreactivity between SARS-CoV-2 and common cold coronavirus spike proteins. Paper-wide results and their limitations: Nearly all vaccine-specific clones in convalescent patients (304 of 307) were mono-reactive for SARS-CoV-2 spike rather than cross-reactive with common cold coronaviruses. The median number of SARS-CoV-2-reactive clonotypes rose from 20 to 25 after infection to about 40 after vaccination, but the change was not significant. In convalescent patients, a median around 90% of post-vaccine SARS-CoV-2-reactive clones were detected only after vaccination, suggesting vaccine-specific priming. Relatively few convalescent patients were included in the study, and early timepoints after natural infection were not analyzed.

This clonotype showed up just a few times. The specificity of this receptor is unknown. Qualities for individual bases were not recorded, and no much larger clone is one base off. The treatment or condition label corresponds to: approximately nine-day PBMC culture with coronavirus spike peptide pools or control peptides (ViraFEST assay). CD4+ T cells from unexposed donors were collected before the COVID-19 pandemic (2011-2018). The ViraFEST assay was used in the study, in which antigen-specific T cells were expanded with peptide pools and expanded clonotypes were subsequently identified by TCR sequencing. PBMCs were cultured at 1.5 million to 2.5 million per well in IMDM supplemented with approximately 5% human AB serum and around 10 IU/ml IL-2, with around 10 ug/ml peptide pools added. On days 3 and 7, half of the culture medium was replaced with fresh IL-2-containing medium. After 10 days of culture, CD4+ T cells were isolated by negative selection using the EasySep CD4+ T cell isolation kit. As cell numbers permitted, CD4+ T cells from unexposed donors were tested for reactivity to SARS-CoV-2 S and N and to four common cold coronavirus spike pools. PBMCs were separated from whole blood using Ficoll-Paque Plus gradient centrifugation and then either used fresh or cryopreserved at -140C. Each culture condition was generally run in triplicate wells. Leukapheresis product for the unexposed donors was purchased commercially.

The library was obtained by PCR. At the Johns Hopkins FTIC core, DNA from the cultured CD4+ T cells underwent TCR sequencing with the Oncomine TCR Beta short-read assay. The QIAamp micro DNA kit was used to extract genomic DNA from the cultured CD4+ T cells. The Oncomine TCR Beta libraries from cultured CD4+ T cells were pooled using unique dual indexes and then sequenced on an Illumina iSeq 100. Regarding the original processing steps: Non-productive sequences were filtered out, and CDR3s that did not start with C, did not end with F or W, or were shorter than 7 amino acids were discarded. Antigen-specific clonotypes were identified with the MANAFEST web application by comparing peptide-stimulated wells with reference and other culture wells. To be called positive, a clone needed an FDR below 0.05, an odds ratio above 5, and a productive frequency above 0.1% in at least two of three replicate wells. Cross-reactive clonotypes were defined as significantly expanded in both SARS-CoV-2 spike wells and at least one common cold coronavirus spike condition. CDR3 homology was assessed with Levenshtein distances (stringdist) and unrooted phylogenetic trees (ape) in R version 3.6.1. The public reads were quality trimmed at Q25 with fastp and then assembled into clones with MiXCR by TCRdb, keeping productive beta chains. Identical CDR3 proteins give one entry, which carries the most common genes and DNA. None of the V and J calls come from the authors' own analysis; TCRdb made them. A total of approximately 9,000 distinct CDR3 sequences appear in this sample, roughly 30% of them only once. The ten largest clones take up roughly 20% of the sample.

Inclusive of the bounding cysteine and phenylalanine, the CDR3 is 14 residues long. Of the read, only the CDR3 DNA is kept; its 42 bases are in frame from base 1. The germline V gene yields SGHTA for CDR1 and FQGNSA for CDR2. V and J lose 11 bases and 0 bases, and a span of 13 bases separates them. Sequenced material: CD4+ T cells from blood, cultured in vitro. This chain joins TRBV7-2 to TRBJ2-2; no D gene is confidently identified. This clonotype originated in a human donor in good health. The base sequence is TGTGCCGCAGGTCCTAGAACGAACACCGGGGAGCTGTTTTTT. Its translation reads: CAAGPRTNTGELFF.